Each of the 31 T cell receptor beta chains below was sequenced from the same sample in a study of blood T cell repertoires in COVID-19. The table came from immunoSEQ multiplex PCR; TCRdb's copy has only in-frame clones and leaves some out. The repertoire includes fewer than 60,000 clones, about 83% of them detected once, and roughly 14% sits in the top ten. The specimen was peripheral blood. The receptors derive from a human donor in a cohort sampled during active COVID-19.

The V and J genes are TRBV4-3 and TRBJ1-2; D ambiguous. CDR3 size: 15 residues. V was cut by 5 bases and J by 8 bases, with 21 bases left in between. Germline CDR1 and CDR2: LGHNA and YSLEER. The CDR3 protein is CASSLERVRYEGYTF. In DNA, the CDR3 is TGCGCCAGCAGCTTGGAGCGGGTACGGTACGAAGGCTACACCTTC.

This chain uses TRBV5-8 with TRBJ1-2, with 8 bases identical to TRBD1. V lost 4 bases to trimming and J lost 8 bases; unmatched junction nucleotides: 7. The germline gives CDR1 SGHTS, CDR2 YDEGEE. This CDR3 comprises 13 residues. The CDR3: CASSRTGNRGYTF. For the CDR3, the DNA is TGTGCCAGCAGCAGGACAGGGAATAGAGGCTACACCTTC.

The V call is TRBV5-8, the J call TRBJ1-2; D call uncertain. The ends were cut back, 2 bases at V and 2 bases at J, with 10 bases in the middle. The CDR3 consists of 14 residues. Germline V gives CDR1 SGHTS, CDR2 YDEGEE. CDR3 DNA: TGTGCCAGCAGCTTCGGGGATAGAAACTATGGCTACACCTTC. It is translated as CASSFGDRNYGYTF. Drawing the rest from reference TRBV5-8 and TRBJ1-2, the complete variable domain is EAGVTQSPTHLIKTRGQQATLRCSPISGHTSVYWYQQALGLGLQFLLWYDEGEERNRGNFPPRFSGRQFPNYSSELNVNALELEDSALYLCASSFGDRNYGYTFGSGTRLTVV.

This sequence joins TRBV2 and TRBJ2-5; 11 nucleotides match TRBD2. The germline CDR1 and CDR2 sequences are SNHLY and FYNNEI. The CDR3 is made up of 16 amino acids. Trimming removed 6 bases from V and 0 bases from J; junction bases left unmatched: 6. The CDR3 DNA sequence: TGTGCCAGCAGGGGGCGACTAGCGGGGAACCAAGAGACCCAGTACTTC. Translation: CASRGRLAGNQETQYF.

The chain carries TRBV19 and TRBJ2-7; TRBD1 is a possible D gene (5 bases). The length of the CDR3 is 16 residues. The germline V and J ends were trimmed by 1 base and 3 bases, with 16 bases remaining between them. CDR1 and CDR2 from the germline V gene are LNHDA and SQIVND (reference sequence). The DNA of the CDR3 is TGTGCCAGTAGTATAGGTAGGCAGGGTATCAGCTACGAGCAGTACTTC. This encodes CASSIGRQGISYEQYF.

The CDR3 nucleotides read TGTGCCAGCAGTTTATACGCCATGACAGGGCACGAGCAGTACTTC. Protein: CASSLYAMTGHEQYF. The gene calls are TRBV27 and TRBJ2-7, with 7 bases matching TRBD1. Germline V gene lookup returns CDR1 MNHEY and CDR2 SMNVEV (reference sequence). V shed 1 base and J 5 bases; nucleotides not matched to a gene: 8. The CDR3 spans 15 residues.

This clone turned up a few times. J is TRBJ1-1 and V is TRBV27, with unresolved D. This CDR3 is built from 15 residues. Germline CDR1 and CDR2: MNHEY and SMNVEV (reference sequence). Trimming shortened V by 1 base and J by 0 bases, and 9 bases separated the two germline ends. The CDR3 sequence is CASSLFYSMNTEAFF. CDR3 bases: TGTGCCAGCAGTTTATTTTACAGTATGAACACTGAAGCTTTCTTT.

This clone has just a few counts. This sequence joins TRBV3-1 (or the pseudogene TRBV3-2) and TRBJ1-6; D remains unclear. Trimming removed 0 bases from V and 10 bases from J, with 13 bases in between. The CDR3 has 15 residues. Germline lookup yields CDR1 LGHDT and CDR2 YNNKEL (reference sequence). CDR3 region: CASSQDAGYSSPLHF. CDR3 nucleotides: TGTGCCAGCAGCCAAGACGCTGGATATAGCTCACCCCTCCACTTT.

The chain is built from TRBV18 and TRBJ1-2, with 12 bases fitting TRBD1. The junction had 6 bases not matched to a gene; V was cut back by 4 bases and J by 9 bases. CDR3 length equals 14 residues. CDR1 and CDR2 from the germline V gene are KGHSH and LQKENI. The CDR3 nucleotides are TGTGCCAGCTCACTGGGACAGGGGGCAACAAGCTACACCTTC. Translated, it gives CASSLGQGATSYTF.

The chain couples TRBV6-1 to TRBJ1-6, with a tentative D call TRBD1 (5 bases). This CDR3 comprises 18 residues. The V end lost 1 base, the J end lost 4 bases, and 17 bases lay between the germline ends. Germline CDR1 reads MNHNS; CDR2 reads SASEGT. The CDR3 spells CASSEDSRQNNYNSPLHF. The CDR3 coding sequence is TGTGCCAGCAGTGAAGACTCACGACAGAATAATTATAATTCACCCCTCCACTTT.

This clone was seen a few times. J is TRBJ2-1 and V is TRBV10-3; 7 bases line up with TRBD1. Per germline, CDR1 ENHRY and CDR2 SYGVKD. The V and J ends lost 4 bases and 7 bases, in that order; junction bases with no gene match: 10. The CDR3 is 15 residues long. This CDR3 is CAISGDRVINNEQFF. The CDR3 coding sequence is TGTGCCATCAGTGGAGACAGGGTGATTAATAATGAGCAGTTCTTC.

The chain couples TRBV3-1 (or the pseudogene TRBV3-2) to TRBJ1-3; D is unclear. Trimming took off 0 bases at V and 2 bases at J, with 8 bases between the two ends. Germline V gene lookup returns CDR1 LGHDT and CDR2 YNNKEL (reference sequence). The CDR3 extends over 15 amino acids. CDR3 nucleotide sequence: TGTGCCAGCAGCCAAGATCGGGGTACTGGAAACACCATATATTTT. It specifies CASSQDRGTGNTIYF.

The V call is TRBV19, the J call TRBJ1-1; TRBD1 agrees at 7 bases. CDR1 and CDR2 from the germline V gene are LNHDA and SQIVND (reference sequence). V shed 4 bases, J shed 3 bases, and the junction held 8 bases outside the gene matches. CDR3 size: 15 residues. For the CDR3, the DNA is TGTGCCAGTAGTAGGGACAGAGCACGGTACACTGAAGCTTTCTTT. The encoded protein is CASSRDRARYTEAFF.

The V call is TRBV30, the J call TRBJ2-1; 8 nucleotides align to TRBD2. The CDR3 sequence is 17 residues long. With 3 bases clipped from V and 1 base from J, the junction kept 11 bases outside the gene matches. Per germline, CDR1 GTSNPN and CDR2 SVGIG (reference sequence). The CDR3: CAWSPRRGGGSYNEQFF. In DNA form, the CDR3 reads TGTGCCTGGAGCCCCCGACGGGGCGGGGGGTCCTACAATGAGCAGTTCTTC.

CDR3 residues: CASSPKQGARSNYEQYF. In DNA form, the CDR3 reads TGTGCCAGCTCACCTAAACAGGGGGCGAGATCCAACTACGAGCAGTACTTC. The chain carries TRBV18 and TRBJ2-7; 9 bases line up with TRBD1. With 3 bases clipped from V and 3 bases from J, the junction kept 12 bases outside the gene matches. The CDR3 has 17 residues. Looked up from germline, CDR1 is KGHSH and CDR2 is LQKENI.

The chain links TRBV30 to TRBJ1-4; 11 nucleotides line up with TRBD1. This CDR3 has 15 amino acids. The V gene's germline CDR1 is GTSNPN and CDR2 SVGIG (reference sequence). The ends lost 2 bases at V and 7 bases at J; junction bases unmatched: 6. The CDR3 DNA reads TGTGCCTGGAGTAAGGACAGGGGGCTTAGTGAAAAACTGTTTTTT. Its protein product is CAWSKDRGLSEKLFF. The full variable domain, its missing parts supplied by reference TRBV30 and TRBJ1-4, is SQTIHQWPATLVQPVGSPLSLECTVEGTSNPNLYWYRQAAGRGLQLLFYSVGIGQISSEVPQNLSASRPQDRQFILSSKKLLLSDSGFYLCAWSKDRGLSEKLFFGSGTQLSVL.

This clone appeared a single time. The chain has TRBV2 and TRBJ1-5, with D possibly TRBD1 on 5 matching bases. V lost 6 bases to trimming and J lost 0 bases, with 12 bases between them. The CDR3 runs 15 residues. Germline V gene lookup returns CDR1 SNHLY and CDR2 FYNNEI. The CDR3 is CASRSGGNSNQPQHF. DNA of the CDR3: TGTGCCAGCAGGTCGGGGGGGAATAGCAATCAGCCCCAGCATTTT.

The rearrangement links TRBV10-3 to TRBJ1-1; D not resolved. V was pared by 10 bases and J by 1 base, with 13 bases between. The CDR3 has 13 residues. The germline gives CDR1 ENHRY, CDR2 SYGVKD. In nucleotides, the CDR3 is TGTGCCACCAAACCTCAGGAGAACACTGAAGCTTTCTTT. Translation: CATKPQENTEAFF.

The rearrangement links TRBV9 to TRBJ2-1; 7 bases map to TRBD1. CDR3 length: 14 amino acids. Trimming took 4 bases from V and 2 from J; bases not matched to a gene: 3. Germline-derived CDR1 and CDR2 are SGDLS and YYNGEE. The chain's CDR3 is CASSSGQPYNEQFF. The CDR3 coding sequence is TGTGCCAGCAGCTCGGGACAGCCCTACAATGAGCAGTTCTTC. The full variable domain, its missing parts supplied by reference TRBV9 and TRBJ2-1, is DSGVTQTPKHLITATGQRVTLRCSPRSGDLSVYWYQQSLDQGLQFLIQYYNGEERAKGNILERFSAQQFPDLHSELNLSSLELGDSALYFCASSSGQPYNEQFFGPGTRLTVL.

The J gene is TRBJ2-1, the V gene TRBV4-1, with 14 bases lining up with TRBD2. V was pared by 3 bases and J by 8 bases, with 15 bases of the junction left unmatched. CDR3 length: 19 amino acids. Germline CDR1 reads MGHRA; CDR2 reads YSYEKL. The CDR3 DNA follows: TGCGCCAGCAGCCATAAAGGACTAGCGGGGGGACTTCAGGTACATGAGCAGTTCTTC. It translates to CASSHKGLAGGLQVHEQFF.

The rearrangement links TRBV10-1 to TRBJ2-1; 7 nucleotides agree with TRBD2. J lost 8 bases, V lost 9 bases, and 10 bases had no gene match. This CDR3 spans 13 amino acids. Germline CDR1 and CDR2: WNHNN and SYGVQD (reference sequence). CDR3 loop: CASPAGGLDEQFF. DNA of the CDR3: TGCGCCAGTCCCGCCGGGGGGTTGGATGAGCAGTTCTTC.

The rearrangement links TRBV5-6 to TRBJ1-2; D not certain. Germline lookup yields CDR1 SGHDT and CDR2 YYEEEE. V was pared by 4 bases and J by 4 bases, with 20 bases between. CDR3 length: 16 residues. The CDR3 is CASSLRALSRGYGYTF. CDR3 nucleotide sequence: TGTGCCAGCAGCCTAAGGGCTTTATCTCGGGGCTATGGCTACACCTTC.

The chain carries TRBV10-3 and TRBJ2-7, with D possibly matching TRBD2 (6 bases). The ends were cut back, 8 bases at V and 1 base at J, with 12 bases in the middle. Germline values: CDR1 ENHRY, CDR2 SYGVKD. The CDR3 spans 13 residues. CDR3 protein: CAIRVGGSYEQYF. The CDR3 nucleotides are TGTGCCATCCGGGTGGGGGGATCCTACGAGCAGTACTTC.

CDR3 region: CATSVGQGARTNEKLFF. In DNA, the CDR3 is TGTGCCACCAGCGTTGGACAGGGGGCGCGGACTAATGAAAAACTGTTTTTT. This sequence joins TRBV15 and TRBJ1-4, with 11 bases aligning to TRBD1. Trimming at V came to 5 bases and at J to 2 bases, leaving 7 bases not matched to a gene. Germline V lookup: CDR1 LNHNV, CDR2 YYDKDF (reference sequence). The CDR3 contains 17 residues.

This chain links TRBV5-1 with TRBJ2-5; 15 nucleotides align to TRBD2. Germline CDR1 and CDR2: SGHRS and YFSETQ. This CDR3 contains 18 residues. The V and J ends lost 4 bases and 2 bases, in that order; junction bases with no gene match: 9. CDR3: CASSLGTSGGLGQETQYF. CDR3 sequence (DNA): TGCGCCAGCAGCCTAGGGACTAGCGGGGGGCTGGGGCAAGAGACCCAGTACTTC.

The chain couples TRBV7-9 to TRBJ2-3, with 10 bases identical to TRBD1. J was trimmed by 7 bases and V by 1 base; bases with no gene match: 2. The CDR3 sequence is 14 residues long. Germline lookup yields CDR1 SEHNR and CDR2 FQNEAQ (reference sequence). The CDR3 sequence is CASSLGTGGHTQYF. Here the CDR3 DNA reads TGTGCCAGCAGCTTAGGGACAGGGGGTCATACGCAGTATTTT.

J is TRBJ2-1 and V is TRBV4-2; tentative D call: TRBD1 (6 bases). CDR3 size: 15 residues. Germline assignment: CDR1 LGHNA and CDR2 YNFKEQ. Trimming pared 2 bases from V and 8 bases from J, leaving 16 bases between. The CDR3 nucleotides read TGTGCCAGCAGCCAACCCCTCACACAGGGCTATGAGCAGTTCTTC. Translated, it gives CASSQPLTQGYEQFF.

The chain employs TRBV5-6 and TRBJ1-2; unclear D gene. Between the trimmed V and J ends, which lost 6 bases and 8 bases, there was a span of 17 bases. Germline loops: CDR1 SGHDT, CDR2 YYEEEE. This CDR3 region has 13 residues. The CDR3 sequence: CASNLAGSRGYTF. DNA of the CDR3: TGTGCCAGCAATCTGGCGGGGAGCAGGGGCTACACCTTC.

V usage is TRBV5-4 and J usage is TRBJ2-2; 10 bases line up with TRBD2. Germline CDR1 is SGHNT and CDR2 is YYREEE (reference sequence). V gave up 0 bases and J gave up 4 bases; unmatched junction bases: 6. The CDR3 is 17 amino acids. The CDR3: CASSLVASGRGTGELFF. The CDR3 nucleotides are TGTGCCAGCAGCTTGGTAGCTAGCGGGAGAGGCACCGGGGAGCTGTTTTTT.

This clone has a single count. The rearrangement links TRBV7-9 to TRBJ1-6, with TRBD1 identical over 7 bases. The CDR3 runs to 16 residues. Losses at the gene ends were 5 bases for V and 5 bases for J; bases not matched to a gene: 9. Per the germline V gene, CDR1 is SEHNR and CDR2 is FQNEAQ (reference sequence). The CDR3, as DNA: TGTGCCAGCAGCCCTTCCTCCGGGACAGATAATTCACCCCTCCACTTT. It is translated as CASSPSSGTDNSPLHF.

V usage is TRBV5-1 and J usage is TRBJ2-7; 7 positions agree with TRBD2. Germline CDR1 and CDR2: SGHRS and YFSETQ. Trimming cost V 6 bases and J 5 bases; bases outside gene matches: 14. This CDR3 is 15 amino acids long. CDR3 DNA sequence: TGCGCCAGCACCATTAAGGGCGGGAGCCCCCACGAGCAGTACTTC. It codes for CASTIKGGSPHEQYF.